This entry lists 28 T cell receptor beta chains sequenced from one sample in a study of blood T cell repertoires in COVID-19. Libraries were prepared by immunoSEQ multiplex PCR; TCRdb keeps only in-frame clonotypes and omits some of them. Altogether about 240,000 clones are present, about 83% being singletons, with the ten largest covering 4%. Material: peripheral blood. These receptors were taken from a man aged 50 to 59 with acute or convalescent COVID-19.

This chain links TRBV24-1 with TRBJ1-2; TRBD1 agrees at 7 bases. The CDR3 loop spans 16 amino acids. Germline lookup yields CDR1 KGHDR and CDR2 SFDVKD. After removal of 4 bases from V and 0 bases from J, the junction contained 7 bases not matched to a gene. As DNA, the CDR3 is TGTGCCACCAGTGACCCCGGGACAGACTCTAACTATGGCTACACCTTC. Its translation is CATSDPGTDSNYGYTF.

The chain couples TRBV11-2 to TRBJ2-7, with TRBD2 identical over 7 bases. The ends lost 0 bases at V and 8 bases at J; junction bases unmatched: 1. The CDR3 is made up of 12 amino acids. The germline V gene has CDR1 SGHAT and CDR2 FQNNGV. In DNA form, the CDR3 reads TGTGCCAGCAGCTTAGAGGGGGGGAAGCAGTACTTC. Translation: CASSLEGGKQYF.

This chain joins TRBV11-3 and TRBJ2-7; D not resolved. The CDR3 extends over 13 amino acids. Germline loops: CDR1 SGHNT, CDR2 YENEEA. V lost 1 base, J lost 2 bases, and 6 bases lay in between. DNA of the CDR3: TGTGCCAGCAGCTTAGGGGCCCCCTACGAGCAGTACTTC. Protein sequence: CASSLGAPYEQYF.

CDR3 sequence reads: CASSGGQNTGELFF. The DNA for the CDR3 is TGCGCCAGCAGCGGGGGACAGAACACCGGGGAGCTGTTTTTT. The J gene is TRBJ2-2, the V gene TRBV5-1; D perhaps matches TRBD1 (6 bases). From germline, CDR1 is SGHRS and CDR2 YFSETQ. CDR3 length: 14 residues. V was cut by 4 bases and J by 1 base, with 8 bases left in between.

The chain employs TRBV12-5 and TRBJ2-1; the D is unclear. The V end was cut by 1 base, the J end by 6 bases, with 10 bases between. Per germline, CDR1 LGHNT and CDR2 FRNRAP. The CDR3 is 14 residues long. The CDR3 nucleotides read TGTGCTAGTGGTTTGGAACTTAGTCGCAATGAGCAGTTCTTC. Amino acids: CASGLELSRNEQFF.

The CDR3 loop is CASSELVSSYNEQFF. The CDR3, as DNA: TGTGCCAGCAGCGAACTAGTTTCCTCCTACAATGAGCAGTTCTTC. The genes are TRBV2 and TRBJ2-1, with D tentatively TRBD2 (5 bases). Germline loops: CDR1 SNHLY, CDR2 FYNNEI. The CDR3 runs 15 residues. The V end was cut by 6 bases, the J end by 0 bases, with 12 bases between.

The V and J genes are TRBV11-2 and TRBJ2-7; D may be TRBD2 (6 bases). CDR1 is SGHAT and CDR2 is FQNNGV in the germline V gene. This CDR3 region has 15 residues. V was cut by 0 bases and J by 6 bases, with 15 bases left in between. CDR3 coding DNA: TGTGCCAGCAGCTTAGATCTAAGTGGGGGGAGCGAGCAGTACTTC. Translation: CASSLDLSGGSEQYF.

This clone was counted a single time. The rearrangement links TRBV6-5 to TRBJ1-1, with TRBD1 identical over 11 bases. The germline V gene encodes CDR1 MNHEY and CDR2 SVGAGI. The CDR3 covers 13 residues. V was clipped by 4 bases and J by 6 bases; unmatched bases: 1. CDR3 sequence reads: CASSWGQGAEAFF. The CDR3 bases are TGTGCCAGCAGTTGGGGACAGGGGGCTGAAGCTTTCTTT.

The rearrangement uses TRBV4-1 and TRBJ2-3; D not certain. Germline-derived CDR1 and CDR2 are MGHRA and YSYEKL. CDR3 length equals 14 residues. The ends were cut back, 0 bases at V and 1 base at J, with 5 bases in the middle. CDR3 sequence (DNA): TGCGCCAGCAGCCAAGACGGAGGCACAGATACGCAGTATTTT. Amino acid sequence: CASSQDGGTDTQYF.

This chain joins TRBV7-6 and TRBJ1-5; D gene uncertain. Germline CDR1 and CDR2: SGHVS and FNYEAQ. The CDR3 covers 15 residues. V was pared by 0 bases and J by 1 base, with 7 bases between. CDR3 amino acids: CASSLAGRSNQPQHF. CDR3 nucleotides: TGTGCCAGCAGCTTAGCAGGGAGAAGCAATCAGCCCCAGCATTTT.

In DNA, the CDR3 is TGTGCCAGCAGTTTAGCAGGGGGCGACGGCAATCAGCCCCAGCATTTT. Protein: CASSLAGGDGNQPQHF. This chain uses TRBV28 with TRBJ1-5; 8 nucleotides align to TRBD1. This CDR3 has 16 amino acids. Germline values: CDR1 MDHEN, CDR2 SYDVKM. With V trimmed by 2 bases and J by 2 bases, 5 bases remained unmatched. Based on the CDR3 plus reference TRBV28 and TRBJ1-5, the full variable domain is DVKVTQSSRYLVKRTGEKVFLECVQDMDHENMFWYRQDPGLGLRLIYFSYDVKMKEKGDIPEGYSVSREKKERFSLILESASTNQTSMYLCASSLAGGDGNQPQHFGDGTRLSIL.

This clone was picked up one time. CDR3 residues: CASSHNGRTEAFF. The DNA for the CDR3 is TGTGCCAGCAGTCATAACGGTCGGACTGAAGCTTTCTTT. The chain couples TRBV11-1 to TRBJ1-1; D call uncertain. V lost 6 bases to trimming and J lost 5 bases, with 13 bases between them. Per germline, CDR1 SGHAT and CDR2 FQDESV (reference sequence). The length of the CDR3 is 13 residues.

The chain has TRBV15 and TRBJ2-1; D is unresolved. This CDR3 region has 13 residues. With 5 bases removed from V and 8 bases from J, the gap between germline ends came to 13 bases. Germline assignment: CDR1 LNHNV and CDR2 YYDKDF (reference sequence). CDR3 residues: CATSGLLAYEQFF. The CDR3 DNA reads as TGTGCCACCAGCGGTCTCTTAGCCTATGAGCAGTTCTTC.

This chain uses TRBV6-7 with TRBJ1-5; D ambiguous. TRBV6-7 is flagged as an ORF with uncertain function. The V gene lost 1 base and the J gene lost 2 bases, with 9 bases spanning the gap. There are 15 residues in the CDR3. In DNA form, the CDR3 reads TGTGCCAGCAGTTACTGGCAGGTTGGCAATCAGCCCCAGCATTTT. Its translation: CASSYWQVGNQPQHF.

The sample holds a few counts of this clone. The CDR3 sequence: CASSLALRNTDTQYF. The CDR3 DNA follows: TGTGCCAGCAGCTTGGCCCTGCGGAACACAGATACGCAGTATTTT. The rearrangement joins TRBV5-6 to TRBJ2-3; D remains ambiguous. Germline CDR1 is SGHDT and CDR2 is YYEEEE. The germline V and J ends were trimmed by 0 bases and 2 bases, with 10 bases remaining between them. The CDR3 runs 15 residues.

CDR3 nucleotides: TGTGCCAGCTCACTCGGGACTCTCTGGGAGCAGTACTTC. Translating gives CASSLGTLWEQYF. V and J are TRBV18 and TRBJ2-7; a weak D match, TRBD2 (6 bases). Germline V gives CDR1 KGHSH, CDR2 LQKENI. This CDR3 has 13 amino acids. With 4 bases removed from V and 7 bases from J, the gap between germline ends came to 14 bases.

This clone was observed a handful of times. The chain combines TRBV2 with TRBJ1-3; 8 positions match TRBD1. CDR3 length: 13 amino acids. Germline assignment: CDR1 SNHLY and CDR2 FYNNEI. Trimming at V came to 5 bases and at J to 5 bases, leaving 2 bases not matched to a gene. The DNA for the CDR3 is TGTGCCAGCAGTAGGGACAGGCGAAACACCATATATTTT. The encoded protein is CASSRDRRNTIYF.

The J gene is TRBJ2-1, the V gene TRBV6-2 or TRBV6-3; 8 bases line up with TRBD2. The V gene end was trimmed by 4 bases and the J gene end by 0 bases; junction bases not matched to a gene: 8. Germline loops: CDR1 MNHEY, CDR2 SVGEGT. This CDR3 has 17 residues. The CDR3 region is CASSSGSGGSSYNEQFF. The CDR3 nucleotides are TGTGCCAGCAGTTCAGGAAGCGGGGGAAGCTCCTACAATGAGCAGTTCTTC.

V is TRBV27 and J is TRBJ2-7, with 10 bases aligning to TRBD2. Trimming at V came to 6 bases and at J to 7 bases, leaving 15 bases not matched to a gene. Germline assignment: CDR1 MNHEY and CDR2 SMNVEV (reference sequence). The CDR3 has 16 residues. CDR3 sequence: CASSTLPLAGEGEQYF. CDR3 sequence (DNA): TGTGCCAGCAGCACCCTTCCGCTAGCGGGAGAGGGAGAGCAGTACTTC.

CDR3 coding DNA: TGTGCCTGGAGTTTGGGACAGGGGGCGGTTGAAAAACTGTTTTTT. The encoded protein is CAWSLGQGAVEKLFF. V is TRBV30 and J is TRBJ1-4; 12 bases map to TRBD1. Germline values: CDR1 GTSNPN, CDR2 SVGIG (reference sequence). Trimming cost V 2 bases and J 7 bases; bases outside gene matches: 5. The length of the CDR3 is 15 residues.

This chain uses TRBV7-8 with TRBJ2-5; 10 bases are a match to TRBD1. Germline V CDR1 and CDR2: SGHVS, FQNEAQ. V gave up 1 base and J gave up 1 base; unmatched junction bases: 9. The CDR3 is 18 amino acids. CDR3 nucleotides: TGTGCCAGCAGCTTAGACCGCCGGACAGGGGGGGGCCAAGAGACCCAGTACTTC. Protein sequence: CASSLDRRTGGGQETQYF.

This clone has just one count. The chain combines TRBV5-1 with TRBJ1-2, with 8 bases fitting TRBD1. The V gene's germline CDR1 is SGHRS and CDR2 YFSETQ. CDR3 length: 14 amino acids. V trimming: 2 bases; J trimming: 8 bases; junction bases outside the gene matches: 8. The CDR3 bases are TGCGCCAGCAGCTTTGGGACGCAGGGGGCGGGCTACACCTTC. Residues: CASSFGTQGAGYTF.

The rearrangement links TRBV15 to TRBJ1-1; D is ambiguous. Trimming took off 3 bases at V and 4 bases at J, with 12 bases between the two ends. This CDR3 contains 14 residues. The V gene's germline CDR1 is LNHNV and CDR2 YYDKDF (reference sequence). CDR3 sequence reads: CATSSSRGFTEAFF. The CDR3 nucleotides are TGTGCCACCAGCAGTTCGCGGGGATTCACTGAAGCTTTCTTT.

CDR3 region: CASSLSTGINSPLHF. CDR3 DNA: TGCGCCAGCAGCCTGTCGACAGGGATTAATTCACCCCTCCACTTT. The V call is TRBV4-1, the J call TRBJ1-6; 7 bases match TRBD1. V trimming: 4 bases; J trimming: 6 bases; junction bases outside the gene matches: 6. The CDR3 totals 15 residues. Germline lookup yields CDR1 MGHRA and CDR2 YSYEKL.

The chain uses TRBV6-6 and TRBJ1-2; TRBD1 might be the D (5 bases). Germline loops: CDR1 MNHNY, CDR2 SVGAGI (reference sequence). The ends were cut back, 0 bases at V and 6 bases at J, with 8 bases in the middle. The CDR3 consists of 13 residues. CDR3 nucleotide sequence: TGTGCCAGCAGTTACTCTGGGGGGGATGGCTACACCTTC. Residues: CASSYSGGDGYTF.

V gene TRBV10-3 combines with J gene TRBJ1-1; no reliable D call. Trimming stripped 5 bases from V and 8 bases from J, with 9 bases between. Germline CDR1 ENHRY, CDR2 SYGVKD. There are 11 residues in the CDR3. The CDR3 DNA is TGTGCCATCAGTCACGAGTCGGAAGCTTTCTTT. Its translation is CAISHESEAFF.

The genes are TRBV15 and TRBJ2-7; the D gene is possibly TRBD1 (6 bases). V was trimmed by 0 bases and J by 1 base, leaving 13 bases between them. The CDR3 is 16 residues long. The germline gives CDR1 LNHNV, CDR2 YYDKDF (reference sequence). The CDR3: CATSRDADRKSYEQYF. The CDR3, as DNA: TGTGCCACCAGCAGAGACGCGGACAGAAAATCCTACGAGCAGTACTTC.

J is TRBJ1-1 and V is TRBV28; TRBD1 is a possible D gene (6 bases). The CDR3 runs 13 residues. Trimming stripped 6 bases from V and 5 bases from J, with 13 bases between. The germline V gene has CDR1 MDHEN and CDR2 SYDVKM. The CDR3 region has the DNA TGTGCCAGCAGGCCCCAGGGGCGGACTGAAGCTTTCTTT. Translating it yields CASRPQGRTEAFF. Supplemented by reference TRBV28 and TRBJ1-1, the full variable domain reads DVKVTQSSRYLVKRTGEKVFLECVQDMDHENMFWYRQDPGLGLRLIYFSYDVKMKEKGDIPEGYSVSREKKERFSLILESASTNQTSMYLCASRPQGRTEAFFGQGTRLTVV.